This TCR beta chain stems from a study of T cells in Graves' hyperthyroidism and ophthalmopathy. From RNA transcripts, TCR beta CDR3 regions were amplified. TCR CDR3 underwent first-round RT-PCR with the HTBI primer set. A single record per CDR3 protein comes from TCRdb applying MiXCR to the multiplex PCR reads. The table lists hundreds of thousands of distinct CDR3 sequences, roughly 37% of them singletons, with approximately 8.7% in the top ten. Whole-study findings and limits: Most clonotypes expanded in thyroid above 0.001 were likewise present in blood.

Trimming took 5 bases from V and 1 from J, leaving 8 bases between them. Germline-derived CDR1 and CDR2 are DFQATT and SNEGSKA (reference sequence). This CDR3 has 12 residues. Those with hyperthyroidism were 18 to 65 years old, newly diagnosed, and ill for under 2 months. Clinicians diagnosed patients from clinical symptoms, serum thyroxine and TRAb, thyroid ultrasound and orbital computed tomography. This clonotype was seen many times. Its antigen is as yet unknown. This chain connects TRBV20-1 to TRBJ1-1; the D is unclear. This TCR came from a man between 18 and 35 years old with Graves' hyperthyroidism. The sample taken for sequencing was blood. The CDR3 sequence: CSAAPGNTEAFF. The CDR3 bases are TGCAGTGCTGCACCAGGGAACACTGAAGCTTTCTTT.